One TCR beta chain is described in this entry. This clone has just a few counts. No cognate antigen has been identified for it. No clone much larger than this one lies a single base away; base qualities are absent. The time point label, read with the paper, signifies: baseline before first vaccination. The vaccinee samples were drawn from two UK trials, COV001 and COV002, one of which was a single-blind randomized controlled phase 2/3 trial testing AZD1222 (ChAdOx1 nCoV-19) in healthy adults. For TCRbeta chain sequencing, PBMC samples from trial participants were taken at day 0 and at day 28 after the second dose. These data come from a study of T cell responses to AZD1222 COVID-19 vaccine (dated by TCRdb to 2020 to 2022). The study in broad terms: Because spike-specific TCR depth and breadth did not differ between the two schedules, AZD1222 recipients who got a second dose at roughly 4 weeks were pooled with those who got a second dose at roughly 12 weeks. A total of just over 230 trial participants underwent TCR sequencing, of whom nearly 210 had received two doses of AZD1222 and roughly 26 had received two doses of the MenACWY control vaccine. Trial participants were enrolled by age into 18-55, 56-69 and 70-plus year subgroups, with around 150, 28 and 57 TCR-sequenced participants respectively.

What the work shows at the level of the full study, not this receptor alone: Spike-specific TCR breadth and depth rose significantly after two AZD1222 doses compared with day 0 and with MenACWY recipients. Only a handful of AZD1222 recipients were SARS-CoV-2 seropositive at baseline, limiting conclusions about previously exposed vaccinees. Participants were mostly white British, with more females than males. The authors suggested clonal diversity may have been underestimated. The vaccine-associated CD4 TCRs covered the entire spike protein, and the dominant responses fell in regions 160-218 and 743-854. The 56-69-year group was small, and its depth increase did not reach significance, likely because of low power. Because no samples from the day 14 peak response were available, repertoires could be characterized only after the peak T cell response. Reportedly, close to half of the unique spike-specific TCRs recognized epitopes lying outside the regions that are mutated in the B.1.351 and B.1.1.7 variants.

The CDR3 regions of human TCRbeta chains were subjected to immunosequencing. Per the original workflow: Repertoire TCRs were checked for matches against a reference library of SARS-CoV-2-specific TCRs that had been generated using the MIRA antigen-specificity platform. Breadth was defined as the fraction of unique TCRs that were SARS-CoV-2-associated, and depth was defined as the fraction of total T cells that were SARS-CoV-2-associated. Using the MIRA data, each spike-specific TCR was mapped to the spike region that the TCR reacts to and placed in a CD4 or CD8 class. Log10-transformed breadth and depth values were compared by one-way ANOVA with Sidak's multiple comparisons tests. This is the immuneACCESS table as TCRdb keeps it, with only in-frame sequences that have V and J called. A part of the clones is gone; compared with another copy, unresolved V genes explain less than half, and the rest is unexplained. The V and J calls and the clone size are those of that table, but D and trimming were determined from the DNA. Within this sample are around 140,000 clones, with 92% of them counted one time only. The ten largest clones add up to about 5% of the sample.

V is reduced by 10 bases and J by 7 bases, leaving a spacing of 23 bases between them. CDR3 length: 16 amino acids, cysteine to phenylalanine. Only the CDR3 region is kept as DNA, spanning 48 bases read in frame from base 1. Per the germline V gene, MDHEN is the CDR1 and SYDVKM is the CDR2. The specimen was peripheral blood, collected on day 0 of AZD1222 vaccination. Recombination linked TRBV28 to TRBJ1-6; there is no confident call for the D gene. This receptor was obtained from an adult in good health. CDR3 loop: CATRNSVGTKNSPLHF. The nucleotide sequence is given as TGTGCCACGAGGAACTCGGTTGGCACCAAAAATTCACCCCTCCACTTT.